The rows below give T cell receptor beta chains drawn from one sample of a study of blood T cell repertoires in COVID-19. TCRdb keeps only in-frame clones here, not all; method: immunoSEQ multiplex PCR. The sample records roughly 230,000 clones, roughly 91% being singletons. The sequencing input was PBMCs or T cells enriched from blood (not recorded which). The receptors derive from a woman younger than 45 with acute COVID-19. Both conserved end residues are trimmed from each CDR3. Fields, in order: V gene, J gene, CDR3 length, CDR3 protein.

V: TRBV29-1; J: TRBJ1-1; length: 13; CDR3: SVEPGGDGGTEAF
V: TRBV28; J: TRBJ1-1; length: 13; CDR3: ASSLQRTGKTEAF
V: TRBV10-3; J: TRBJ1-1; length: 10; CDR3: AISGRENEAF
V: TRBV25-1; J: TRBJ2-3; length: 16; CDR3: ASSGPRVEYRAGDTQY
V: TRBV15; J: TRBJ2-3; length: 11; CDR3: ATNEGGTDTQY
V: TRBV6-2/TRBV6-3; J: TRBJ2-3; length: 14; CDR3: ASSSPTGGPGDTQY
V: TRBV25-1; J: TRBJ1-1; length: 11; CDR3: ASSERETTEAF
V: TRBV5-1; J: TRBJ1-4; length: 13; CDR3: ASSPTRATNEKLF
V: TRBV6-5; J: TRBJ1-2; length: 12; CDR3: ASSYPDGSGGYT
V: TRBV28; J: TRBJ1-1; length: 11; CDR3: ASSSDSNTEAF
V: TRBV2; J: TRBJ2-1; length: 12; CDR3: ASHRERTGDEQF
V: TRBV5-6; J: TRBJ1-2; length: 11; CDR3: ASSLDGGLGYT
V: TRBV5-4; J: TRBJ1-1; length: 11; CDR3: ASSLRGNTEAF
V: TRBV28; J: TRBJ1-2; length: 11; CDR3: ASIGQPRYGYT
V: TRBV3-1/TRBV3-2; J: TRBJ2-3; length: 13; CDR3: ASSLGSGNTDTQY
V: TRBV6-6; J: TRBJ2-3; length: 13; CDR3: ASRPTSEGTDTQY
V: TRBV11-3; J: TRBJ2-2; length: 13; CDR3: ASSRQSRDTGELF
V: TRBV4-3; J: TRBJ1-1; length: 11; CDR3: ASSPRTDTEAF
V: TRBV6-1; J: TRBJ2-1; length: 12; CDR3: ASSEVGGANEQF
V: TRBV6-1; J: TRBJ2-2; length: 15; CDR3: ASSEVDQWENPGELF
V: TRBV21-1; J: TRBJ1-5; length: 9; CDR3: ALIPVQPQH
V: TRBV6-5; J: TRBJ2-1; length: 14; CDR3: ASSLQPPGRGNEQF
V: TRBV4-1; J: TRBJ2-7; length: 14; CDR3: ASSPRDGGASYEQY
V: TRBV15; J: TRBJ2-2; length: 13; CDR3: ATSRNRGNTGELF
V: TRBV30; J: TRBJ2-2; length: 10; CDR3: AWSAGAGELF
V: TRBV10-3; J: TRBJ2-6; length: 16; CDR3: AISKTGTESSGANVLT
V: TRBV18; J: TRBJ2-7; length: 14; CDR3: ASSLGRTGDLYEQY
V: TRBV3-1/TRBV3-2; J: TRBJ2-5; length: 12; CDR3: ASSQGWYKETQY
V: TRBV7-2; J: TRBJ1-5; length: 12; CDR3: ASSPGWDNQPQH
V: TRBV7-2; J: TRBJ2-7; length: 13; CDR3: ASSARQGRPHEQY
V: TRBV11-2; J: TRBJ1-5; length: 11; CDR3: ASSPGGNQPQH
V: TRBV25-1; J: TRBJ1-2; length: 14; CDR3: ASSESRTGGAYGYT
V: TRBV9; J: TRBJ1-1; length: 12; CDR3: ASTPPVGNTEAF
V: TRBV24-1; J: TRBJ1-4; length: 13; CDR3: ATSDFVGGDEKLF
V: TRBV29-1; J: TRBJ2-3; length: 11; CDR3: SVDPGHTDTQY
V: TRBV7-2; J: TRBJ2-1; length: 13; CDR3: ASSFVAGGDNEQF
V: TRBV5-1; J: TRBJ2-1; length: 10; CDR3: ATSDNTNEQF